One and the same sample provided the 12 T cell receptor beta chains below, sequenced in a study of T cell repertoires in cytomegalovirus infection. TCRdb fed the reads into MiXCR, producing one record per CDR3 protein. The table lists some 800,000 distinct CDR3 sequences, about 31% of them singletons. Their recognized antigens are unknown. Sequenced material: cultured CD8+ T cells from PBMCs, taken from culture after CMV antigen stimulation. The source is a human donor in good health (CMV status not recorded). Some clones in this sample may be carry-over from other donors' samples.

This clonotype was counted once. This chain uses TRBV2 with TRBJ2-1; 11 nucleotides agree with TRBD2. The CDR3 extends over 19 amino acids. The germline V gene has CDR1 SNHLY and CDR2 FYNNEI. V lost 2 bases and J lost 2; bases outside the gene matches: 11. Written as DNA, the CDR3 is TGTGCCAGCAGTGAACAAGTAGCGGGGGGGCAGGTCACCTACAATGAGCAGTTCTTC. Translation gives CASSEQVAGGQVTYNEQFF.

V and J are TRBV9 and TRBJ2-5; TRBD2 agrees at 11 bases. V gave up 4 bases and J gave up 5 bases; unmatched junction bases: 10. CDR1 and CDR2 from the germline V gene are SGDLS and YYNGEE. This CDR3 is 16 amino acids long. The CDR3 here is CASSPGLAGLRETQYF. The DNA for the CDR3 is TGTGCCAGCAGCCCTGGACTAGCGGGCTTGAGGGAGACCCAGTACTTC.

Comment on this clonotype: A clone one base away is much larger, so this may be a read error. J is TRBJ2-5 and V is TRBV7-6; a possible D gene is TRBD2 (5 bases). The length of the CDR3 is 14 residues. Looked up from germline, CDR1 is SGHVS and CDR2 is FNYEAQ. Trimming pared 4 bases from V and 5 bases from J, leaving 14 bases between. CDR3 amino acids: CASSYTGIEETQYF. The CDR3, as DNA: TGTGCCAGCAGCTACACCGGGATTGAGGAGACCCAGTACTTC.

This clonotype was seen more than once but under ten times. This chain joins TRBV2 and TRBJ1-1; D is unclear. CDR3 length: 13 amino acids. The germline CDR1 and CDR2 sequences are SNHLY and FYNNEI. The ends were cut back, 9 bases at V and 3 bases at J, with 14 bases in the middle. CDR3: CARLQRSDTEAFF. CDR3 in DNA: TGTGCCAGGTTACAGCGTTCTGACACTGAAGCTTTCTTT.

This clonotype was seen only a few times. The chain carries TRBV3-1 and TRBJ2-3, with D unclear. V was cut by 0 bases and J by 0 bases, with 16 bases left in between. Germline V gives CDR1 LGHDT, CDR2 YNNKEL (reference sequence). The CDR3 has 18 amino acids. The DNA for the CDR3 is TGTGCCAGCAGCCAAGATTTTCGTTCGAGGCAAAGCACAGATACGCAGTATTTT. Translating it yields CASSQDFRSRQSTDTQYF.

The chain is built from TRBV4-3 and TRBJ2-1; a weak D match, TRBD1 (5 bases). V was shortened by 0 bases and J by 10 bases, with 16 bases between the two germline ends. The CDR3 loop spans 15 amino acids. In germline, CDR1 is LGHNA, CDR2 YSLEER. The chain's CDR3 is CASSQDLARAREQFF. The CDR3 bases are TGCGCCAGCAGCCAAGATTTGGCCAGGGCAAGGGAGCAGTTCTTC.

The chain uses TRBV20-1 and TRBJ2-1; TRBD2 might be the D (6 bases). The CDR3 loop spans 15 amino acids. The V and J ends lost 0 bases and 1 base respectively, with 10 bases between them. In germline, CDR1 is DFQATT, CDR2 SNEGSKA (reference sequence). The chain's CDR3 is CSARDYRGSYNEQFF. CDR3 bases: TGCAGTGCTAGAGATTACCGGGGGTCCTACAATGAGCAGTTCTTC.

This clonotype was detected a few times. The chain links TRBV7-6 to TRBJ2-5; the D gene could be TRBD1 or TRBD2 (5 bases each). Germline lookup yields CDR1 SGHVS and CDR2 FNYEAQ. The V gene lost 1 base and the J gene lost 5 bases, with 11 bases spanning the gap. CDR3 length equals 14 residues. CDR3 coding DNA: TGTGCCAGCAGCTTAGGTGGGACGTCGGAGACCCAGTACTTC. Its translation is CASSLGGTSETQYF.

This clonotype was counted ten times or more. The genes are TRBV7-2 and TRBJ1-5; tentatively, D is TRBD1 (5 bases). V was trimmed by 3 bases and J by 3 bases, leaving 12 bases between them. CDR3 length equals 15 residues. The germline CDR1 and CDR2 sequences are SGHTA and FQGNSA. DNA for the CDR3: TGTGCCAGCAGCTTGGAAGGGGCATACAATCAGCCCCAGCATTTT. This codes for CASSLEGAYNQPQHF.

This clonotype was seen a few times. This sequence joins TRBV6-2 or TRBV6-3 and TRBJ2-7; 8 positions agree with TRBD1. After removal of 7 bases from V and 2 bases from J, the junction contained 10 bases not matched to a gene. The CDR3 contains 15 residues. Germline V gene data show CDR1 as MNHEY and CDR2 as SVGEGT. The CDR3 nucleotides are TGTGCCAGCACTGACTCCGGGACAGGACCCTACGAGCAGTACTTC. Protein sequence: CASTDSGTGPYEQYF.

The V call is TRBV4-3, the J call TRBJ2-7; D may be TRBD2 (5 bases). This CDR3 contains 15 residues. In germline, CDR1 is LGHNA, CDR2 YSLEER. Trimming took 0 bases from V and 2 from J, leaving 11 bases between them. DNA for the CDR3: TGCGCCAGCAGCCAAGATCCGGGGATCCCCTACGAGCAGTACTTC. Encoded protein: CASSQDPGIPYEQYF.

In this sample, this clonotype turned up many times. V is TRBV7-2 and J is TRBJ1-2, with D perhaps TRBD1 (5 bases). From germline, CDR1 is SGHTA and CDR2 FQGNSA. The CDR3 covers 18 residues. V gave up 3 bases and J gave up 1 base, with 21 bases separating them. The CDR3 here is CASSLLVRDVTINYGYTF. The CDR3 DNA sequence: TGTGCCAGCAGCTTGTTGGTGCGGGACGTGACGATTAACTATGGCTACACCTTC.